The 32 T cell receptor beta chains listed next were all sequenced from one sample in a study of T cells in localized non-small cell lung cancer. Generated by immunoSEQ multiplex PCR, the TCRdb table keeps only in-frame clones and is missing some. The data show about 2,800 clones, about 30% seen once. Sequenced material: lung tumor tissue, taken before any cancer treatment. These receptors all come from a female donor over 55 with stage II squamous cell lung carcinoma.

The CDR3 DNA reads as TGTGCCAGTAGTCGTCAGGGTCGGAACACCGGGGAGCTGTTTTTT. This encodes CASSRQGRNTGELFF. The V and J genes are TRBV19 and TRBJ2-2; the D gene is possibly TRBD1 (5 bases). The CDR3 is 15 residues long. V lost 5 bases to trimming and J lost 1 base, with 11 bases between them. Per the germline V gene, CDR1 is LNHDA and CDR2 is SQIVND (reference sequence).

This clone came up a few times. The rearrangement links TRBV14 to TRBJ2-2; D remains unclear. The CDR3 has 16 amino acids. Trimming left V 3 bases short and J 0 bases short, with 11 bases between. Germline-derived CDR1 and CDR2 are SGHDN and FVKESK. CDR3 bases: TGTGCCAGCAGCCACCTGGTGGGGTCGAACACCGGGGAGCTGTTTTTT. This gives the protein CASSHLVGSNTGELFF.

This CDR3 is CASSWTAAYEQYF. CDR3 in DNA: TGTGCCAGCAGTTGGACTGCCGCGTATGAGCAGTACTTC. V usage is TRBV28 and J usage is TRBJ2-7; possible D gene TRBD2, 5 bases. V dropped 4 bases and J dropped 7 bases, with 14 bases sitting between them. CDR3 length: 13 residues. Germline loops: CDR1 MDHEN, CDR2 SYDVKM.

The rearrangement joins TRBV28 to TRBJ1-5; 7 bases fit TRBD1. The CDR3 totals 13 residues. Unmatched junction bases numbered 0, after V lost 2 bases and J lost 5 bases. Germline V gene sequence: CDR1 MDHEN, CDR2 SYDVKM. The CDR3 loop reads CASSLTGDQPQHF. The CDR3 bases are TGTGCCAGCAGTTTAACAGGGGATCAGCCCCAGCATTTT.

Only a few counts were recorded for this clone. The J gene is TRBJ1-2, the V gene TRBV6-8, with 9 nucleotides matching TRBD1. The CDR3 sequence is 14 residues long. The trim removed 5 bases at V and 4 bases at J, leaving 5 bases unmatched. Germline-derived CDR1 and CDR2 are MNHGY and SAAAGT. The CDR3 region has the DNA TGTGCCAGCAGTGCGACAGGGGGAGGCTATGGCTACACCTTC. The encoded protein is CASSATGGGYGYTF.

This clone was observed a few times. J is TRBJ1-2 and V is TRBV6-8; possibly TRBD1 for D (6 bases). V lost 4 bases, J lost 0 bases, and 12 bases lay in between. The CDR3 has 15 residues. Germline V gene lookup returns CDR1 MNHGY and CDR2 SAAAGT. CDR3 nucleotides: TGTGCCAGCAGTTTAGAGACAGGTGCTAACTATGGCTACACCTTC. It translates to CASSLETGANYGYTF.

The chain has TRBV12-5 and TRBJ2-2; the D is unclear. The CDR3 contains 15 residues. Germline values: CDR1 LGHNT, CDR2 FRNRAP. Trimming took 2 bases from V and 1 from J, leaving 8 bases between them. The CDR3 DNA follows: TGTGCTAGTGGTTTGAGCGCCGGGAACACCGGGGAGCTGTTTTTT. Protein sequence: CASGLSAGNTGELFF.

This clone was seen a few times. V gene TRBV11-1 combines with J gene TRBJ2-4, with 8 bases aligning to TRBD1. CDR1 is SGHAT and CDR2 is FQDESV in the germline V gene (reference sequence). The CDR3 contains 15 residues. V shed 3 bases, J shed 3 bases, and the junction held 4 bases outside the gene matches. CDR3: CASSLTGVVKNIQYF. As DNA, the CDR3 is TGTGCCAGCAGCTTGACAGGGGTAGTCAAAAACATTCAGTACTTC.

The chain uses TRBV1 and TRBJ2-1; the listed D gene, TRBD1, was not tested against the DNA. TRBV1 is labeled a pseudogene. The CDR3 spans 15 residues. In nucleotides, the CDR3 is TGCGCCAGCAGCCGGAGTAGGGACAGTTACAATGAGCAGTTCTTC. This encodes CASSRSRDSYNEQFF.

This clone occurred a few times. The V gene is TRBV19, the J gene TRBJ2-1; TRBD1 matches at 7 bases. The germline V gene encodes CDR1 LNHDA and CDR2 SQIVND (reference sequence). V dropped 7 bases and J dropped 1; count of bases not matched to a gene: 7. The CDR3 extends over 15 amino acids. The CDR3 DNA is TGTGCCAGTATGTCCGACAGGGTTTCCTACAATGAGCAGTTCTTC. It translates to CASMSDRVSYNEQFF.

This clone came up a few times. V and J are TRBV9 and TRBJ2-1; 7 nucleotides line up with TRBD2. The germline V gene encodes CDR1 SGDLS and CDR2 YYNGEE. The junction had 7 bases not matched to a gene; V was cut back by 7 bases and J by 9 bases. This CDR3 comprises 12 residues. This CDR3 is CASGRTRSEQFF. The CDR3 bases are TGTGCCAGCGGACGGACTAGGAGTGAGCAGTTCTTC.

This clone was seen more than once but under ten times. The chain has TRBV11-3 and TRBJ1-1; no firm D call. There are 14 residues in the CDR3. Germline V lookup: CDR1 SGHNT, CDR2 YENEEA. The V gene lost 3 bases and the J gene lost 0 bases, with 8 bases spanning the gap. CDR3 protein: CASSLARLNTEAFF. The CDR3 bases are TGTGCCAGCAGCTTGGCACGGCTGAACACTGAAGCTTTCTTT.

By proportion, this clone is medium-sized (0.01 to 0.1%). This chain joins TRBV6-8 and TRBJ2-3; D call uncertain. The CDR3 spans 13 residues. Looked up from germline, CDR1 is MNHGY and CDR2 is SAAAGT. V lost 2 bases and J 6 bases, leaving 9 bases between the germline ends. The CDR3 sequence: CASSYRSSDTQYF. For the CDR3, the DNA is TGTGCCAGCAGTTACCGCAGCTCCGATACGCAGTATTTT.

This clone was counted a few times. This chain links TRBV5-4 with TRBJ2-3, with 8 bases matching TRBD2. CDR1 is SGHNT and CDR2 is YYREEE in the germline V gene (reference sequence). CDR3 length equals 15 residues. Trimming removed 5 bases from V and 6 bases from J; junction bases left unmatched: 11. The CDR3: CASRGGAGGADTQYF. The CDR3 DNA reads as TGTGCCAGCAGGGGCGGGGCGGGAGGTGCGGATACGCAGTATTTT.

The genes are TRBV29-1 and TRBJ1-4, with D unclear. With 7 bases removed from V and 8 bases from J, the gap between germline ends came to 17 bases. Per germline, CDR1 SQVTM and CDR2 ANQGSEA. This CDR3 has 13 residues. CDR3 in amino acids: CSASGREWEKLFF. The CDR3 DNA is TGCAGCGCCTCGGGGAGGGAGTGGGAAAAACTGTTTTTT.

This clone was recorded a few times. The chain is built from TRBV6-8 and TRBJ1-1; 10 bases align to TRBD1. The CDR3 is made up of 20 amino acids. V shed 5 bases and J 3 bases; nucleotides not matched to a gene: 21. Germline V CDR1 and CDR2: MNHGY, SAAAGT. Here the CDR3 DNA reads TGTGCCAGCAGTCCCCTCAGACCGGGACAGGGGCGAGGAATCCACACTGAAGCTTTCTTT. Its translation is CASSPLRPGQGRGIHTEAFF.

The genes are TRBV19 and TRBJ1-1, with TRBD1 matching over 8 bases. Trimming at V came to 7 bases and at J to 8 bases, leaving 12 bases not matched to a gene. Germline assignment: CDR1 LNHDA and CDR2 SQIVND (reference sequence). The CDR3 runs 14 residues. The CDR3 coding sequence is TGTGCCAGTACCTCCAGGGGGACAGGTCTCGAAGCTTTCTTT. Residues: CASTSRGTGLEAFF.

To note about this clone: Other DNA variants within this sample encode the same CDR3. This rearrangement joins TRBV30 to TRBJ2-3, with 8 positions matching TRBD2. CDR1 GTSNPN and CDR2 SVGIG come from the germline V gene (reference sequence). This CDR3 contains 15 residues. V trimming: 0 bases; J trimming: 3 bases; junction bases outside the gene matches: 5. CDR3 amino acids: CAWSVGSGETDTQYF. The CDR3 region has the DNA TGTGCCTGGAGTGTCGGTAGCGGGGAAACAGATACGCAGTATTTT.

Within the sample, this clone is medium-sized (0.01 to 0.1%). The chain couples TRBV10-3 to TRBJ2-7, with D hard to call. The germline gives CDR1 ENHRY, CDR2 SYGVKD. The ends were cut back, 0 bases at V and 2 bases at J, with 14 bases in the middle. This CDR3 contains 16 residues. The CDR3 nucleotides are TGTGCCATCAGTGAGTCGCTCGGGTCCCGACCCTACGAGCAGTACTTC. Its translation is CAISESLGSRPYEQYF.

The genes are TRBV9 and TRBJ1-3; D not certain. V lost 3 bases and J 8 bases, leaving 15 bases between the germline ends. CDR1 and CDR2 (germline): SGDLS, YYNGEE. This CDR3 spans 14 amino acids. The CDR3: CASSAGPAEDTIYF. The CDR3 bases are TGTGCCAGCAGCGCCGGGCCCGCCGAGGACACCATATATTTT.

The chain joins TRBV9 to TRBJ1-4; D unclear. Germline CDR1 is SGDLS and CDR2 is YYNGEE. V was cut by 3 bases and J by 8 bases, with 14 bases left in between. CDR3 length equals 14 residues. The CDR3 reads CASSATSLPEKLFF. Here the CDR3 DNA reads TGTGCCAGCAGCGCGACCTCCCTCCCCGAAAAACTGTTTTTT.

The chain couples TRBV10-2 to TRBJ2-7; possibly TRBD1 for D (7 bases). V was shortened by 0 bases and J by 2 bases, with 14 bases between the two germline ends. The V gene's germline CDR1 is WSHSY and CDR2 SAAADI. The CDR3 is 16 residues long. The CDR3 nucleotides read TGCGCCAGCAGTGAGTCGGCGGGACAGTCGACCTACGAGCAGTACTTC. As protein: CASSESAGQSTYEQYF.

V usage is TRBV27 and J usage is TRBJ1-3, with D perhaps TRBD1 (5 bases). Looked up from germline, CDR1 is MNHEY and CDR2 is SMNVEV (reference sequence). Trimming left V 2 bases short and J 0 bases short, with 11 bases between. The CDR3 consists of 16 residues. CDR3 loop: CASSLTGEVSGNTIYF. The CDR3 DNA reads TGTGCCAGCAGTTTAACGGGGGAGGTCTCTGGAAACACCATATATTTT.

The chain joins TRBV10-2 to TRBJ1-2; perhaps TRBD1 as D (5 bases). The CDR3 consists of 12 residues. V was trimmed by 6 bases and J by 4 bases, leaving 9 bases between them. Germline values: CDR1 WSHSY, CDR2 SAAADI. The DNA of the CDR3 is TGCGCCAGCAGGACTGACAGCTATGGCTACACCTTC. Amino acids: CASRTDSYGYTF.

This chain uses TRBV18 with TRBJ1-1; 8 bases match TRBD1. Germline CDR1 is KGHSH and CDR2 is LQKENI. This CDR3 is built from 14 residues. V dropped 3 bases and J dropped 3; count of bases not matched to a gene: 3. This CDR3 is CASSPTGGDTEAFF. CDR3 DNA: TGTGCCAGCTCACCTACAGGGGGAGACACTGAAGCTTTCTTT.

This clone came up a few times. V is TRBV9 and J is TRBJ1-1; 10 bases fit TRBD1. The CDR3 runs to 14 residues. CDR1 and CDR2 from the germline V gene are SGDLS and YYNGEE. Trimming removed 10 bases from V and 1 base from J; junction bases left unmatched: 7. The CDR3 sequence: CARDRGNGNTEAFF. The CDR3 bases are TGTGCCCGGGACAGGGGAAACGGGAACACTGAAGCTTTCTTT.

Only a few counts were recorded for this clone. The V call is TRBV2, the J call TRBJ1-1, with D possibly matching TRBD1 (5 bases). The CDR3 is 15 amino acids. Trimming shortened V by 7 bases and J by 4 bases, and 19 bases separated the two germline ends. Germline CDR1 and CDR2: SNHLY and FYNNEI. The CDR3 sequence is CASKPAPGAITEAFF. In nucleotides, the CDR3 is TGTGCCAGCAAGCCAGCTCCCGGGGCGATCACTGAAGCTTTCTTT.

The V and J genes are TRBV6-8 and TRBJ2-2; D is unclear. Germline-derived CDR1 and CDR2 are MNHGY and SAAAGT. The CDR3 spans 15 residues. Trimming removed 1 base at V and 0 bases at J, with 6 bases between. The CDR3 protein is CASSYLGTNTGELFF. DNA for the CDR3: TGTGCCAGCAGTTACTTAGGAACGAACACCGGGGAGCTGTTTTTT.

The J gene is TRBJ2-2, the V gene TRBV28; a weak D match, TRBD2 (6 bases). V lost 7 bases, J lost 4 bases, and 13 bases lay in between. The germline V gene encodes CDR1 MDHEN and CDR2 SYDVKM. The CDR3 has 14 residues. In DNA form, the CDR3 reads TGTGCCAGCACCTCGGGTAGCGGCACCGGGGAGCTGTTTTTT. Amino acids: CASTSGSGTGELFF.

This clone was found a few times. This chain links TRBV11-3 with TRBJ2-1; 7 bases are shared with TRBD2. The CDR3 has 15 residues. The ends lost 1 base at V and 0 bases at J; junction bases unmatched: 0. Germline lookup yields CDR1 SGHNT and CDR2 YENEEA. CDR3: CASSLGEGSYNEQFF. Here the CDR3 DNA reads TGTGCCAGCAGCTTAGGGGAGGGCTCCTACAATGAGCAGTTCTTC.

The chain is built from TRBV5-1 and TRBJ2-2; TRBD2 matches 7 bases. Trimming took 2 bases from V and 4 from J; bases not matched to a gene: 8. Germline CDR1 SGHRS, CDR2 YFSETQ. The CDR3 runs to 16 residues. As DNA, the CDR3 is TGCGCCAGCAGCTTCCTGGCGGGAGAGGTCACCGGGGAGCTGTTTTTT. Protein sequence: CASSFLAGEVTGELFF.

This clone has only a few counts. The chain links TRBV28 to TRBJ2-7; 7 nucleotides align to TRBD1. The germline gives CDR1 MDHEN, CDR2 SYDVKM. Trimming took 8 bases from V and 5 from J; bases not matched to a gene: 12. This CDR3 has 14 amino acids. In DNA, the CDR3 is TGTGCCAGCCCCCCCGGGACAGAAGTCGACGAGCAGTACTTC. It encodes CASPPGTEVDEQYF.